These 22 T cell receptor beta chains share one sample of origin, sequenced in a study of human T cells and chemical hapten exposure. One entry per CDR3 protein, called by TCRdb with MiXCR from the RACE reads. The sample carries approximately 71,000 distinct CDR3 sequences, over 8.5% recorded once. Time point in this sample: patch test 3, about 24 weeks after DPC sensitization. The treatment: therapeutic diphenylcyclopropenone sensitization with weekly scalp DPC. Sequenced here: whole blood, sampled in connection with sensitization to the hapten diphenylcyclopropenone (DPC). These receptors came from a woman between 45 and 65 years old with alopecia areata. Some clones in this sample may be carry-over from other donors' samples.

This clonotype has a handful of counts. The V and J genes are TRBV11-2 and TRBJ2-4; 10 nucleotides match TRBD2. The CDR3 consists of 16 residues. The germline gives CDR1 SGHAT, CDR2 FQNNGV. After removal of 2 bases from V and 5 bases from J, the junction contained 6 bases not matched to a gene. The CDR3 DNA sequence: TGTGCCAGCAGCTTAAGTTCTAGCGGGGGCCAAAACATTCAGTACTTC. This translates into CASSLSSSGGQNIQYF.

CDR3 DNA sequence: TGTGCCAGCAGCGCCGACAGGGGATTCGGCGTCCTGACTTTC. Translation gives CASSADRGFGVLTF. The gene calls are TRBV7-8 and TRBJ2-6, with TRBD1 matching over 8 bases. J gave up 12 bases and V 5 bases, and 9 bases lay outside the gene matches. Germline CDR1 reads SGHVS; CDR2 reads FQNEAQ. This CDR3 has 14 residues.

This clonotype showed up many times. The rearrangement links TRBV6-5 to TRBJ2-1; D possibly corresponds to TRBD2 (7 bases). The CDR3 consists of 17 residues. The germline V gene encodes CDR1 MNHEY and CDR2 SVGAGI. V lost 7 bases and J lost 6, with 25 bases in between. This chain's CDR3 is CASTYTGGARWGNEQFF. The CDR3 DNA reads TGTGCCAGCACCTACACGGGGGGCGCGAGATGGGGCAATGAGCAGTTCTTC.

This clonotype was detected ten times or more. The chain recombines TRBV27 with TRBJ2-1; 7 nucleotides match TRBD2. J lost 1 base, V lost 3 bases, and 3 bases had no gene match. This CDR3 spans 15 amino acids. Looked up from germline, CDR1 is MNHEY and CDR2 is SMNVEV (reference sequence). The CDR3 protein is CASSFSGASYNEQFF. CDR3 nucleotides: TGTGCCAGCAGTTTCAGCGGGGCTTCCTACAATGAGCAGTTCTTC.

CDR3 nucleotides: TGCAGCGCCCATAATCCGGGACAGGGAGGAACCTACGAGCAGTACTTC. Encoded protein: CSAHNPGQGGTYEQYF. The gene calls are TRBV29-1 and TRBJ2-7; 9 bases are a match to TRBD1. The V gene end was trimmed by 7 bases and the J gene end by 2 bases; junction bases not matched to a gene: 15. Germline V CDR1 and CDR2: SQVTM, ANQGSEA. This CDR3 comprises 16 residues.

This clonotype was picked up many times. This chain uses TRBV28 with TRBJ1-4; the match to TRBD1 covers 10 bases. The CDR3 has 14 amino acids. Germline trimming cut 5 bases from V and 10 bases from J; bases unmatched to any gene: 7. The germline V gene encodes CDR1 MDHEN and CDR2 SYDVKM. This chain's CDR3 is CASSLPGQGRKLFF. CDR3 DNA sequence: TGTGCCAGCAGTCTCCCGGGACAGGGGAGAAAACTGTTTTTT.

By frequency in the sample, this clonotype is medium-sized. This rearrangement joins TRBV5-1 to TRBJ2-3; tentatively, D is TRBD2 (6 bases). Germline V gene data show CDR1 as SGHRS and CDR2 as YFSETQ. The ends were cut back, 3 bases at V and 0 bases at J, with 14 bases in the middle. The CDR3 spans 16 residues. CDR3 protein: CASSSHPRGSTDTQYF. CDR3 in DNA: TGCGCCAGCAGCTCGCACCCGCGGGGTAGCACAGATACGCAGTATTTT.

The genes are TRBV7-9 and TRBJ2-7, with 7 nucleotides matching TRBD1. The J segment lost 0 bases and the V segment lost 4 bases, leaving 6 bases of the junction unmatched. Germline lookup yields CDR1 SEHNR and CDR2 FQNEAQ (reference sequence). This CDR3 is 15 amino acids long. This CDR3 is CASSSGGTISYEQYF. In nucleotides, the CDR3 is TGTGCCAGCAGCTCAGGGGGTACGATCTCCTACGAGCAGTACTTC.

The chain is built from TRBV7-2 and TRBJ2-1, with D possibly TRBD2 on 6 matching bases. CDR3 length: 17 residues. CDR1 and CDR2 from the germline V gene are SGHTA and FQGNSA. V lost 3 bases, J lost 3 bases, and 18 bases lay in between. CDR3 nucleotide sequence: TGTGCCAGCAGCTTTCCTGGCGGGGATAGCGACTACAATGAGCAGTTCTTC. This sequence encodes CASSFPGGDSDYNEQFF.

This clonotype was seen at least ten times. V and J are TRBV12-3 or TRBV12-4 and TRBJ1-1; no definite D call. The length of the CDR3 is 11 residues. Trimming stripped 5 bases from V and 7 bases from J, with 8 bases between. The CDR3 bases are TGTGCCAGCAGTCCAGGCTATGAAGCTTTCTTT. Translated, it gives CASSPGYEAFF.

This clonotype was seen repeatedly, ten times or more. The rearrangement uses TRBV21-1 and TRBJ1-4. TRBV21-1 is assigned pseudogene status. CDR3 length: 12 amino acids. The CDR3 DNA reads as TGTGCCAGCAGATTGGTAGGTCCTAAACTGTTTTTT. It codes for CASRLVGPKLFF.

This clonotype was seen repeatedly, ten times or more. This chain connects TRBV28 to TRBJ2-7; D uncertain. Trimming shortened V by 0 bases and J by 1 base, and 1 base separated the two germline ends. Germline CDR1 MDHEN, CDR2 SYDVKM. The length of the CDR3 is 12 residues. This CDR3 reads CASSLWSYEQYF. CDR3 DNA: TGTGCCAGCAGTTTATGGTCCTACGAGCAGTACTTC. Drawing the rest from reference TRBV28 and TRBJ2-7, the complete variable domain is DVKVTQSSRYLVKRTGEKVFLECVQDMDHENMFWYRQDPGLGLRLIYFSYDVKMKEKGDIPEGYSVSREKKERFSLILESASTNQTSMYLCASSLWSYEQYFGPGTRLTVT.

This clonotype was seen at least ten times. The V and J genes are TRBV28 and TRBJ2-7, with D perhaps matching TRBD1 or TRBD2 (5 bases each). Deletions cut 6 bases from V and 0 bases from J, with 12 bases between. Germline V gene lookup returns CDR1 MDHEN and CDR2 SYDVKM. There are 14 residues in the CDR3. CDR3 sequence (DNA): TGTGCCAGCAGGCCCGGGACCCCCTCCTACGAGCAGTACTTC. Amino acid sequence: CASRPGTPSYEQYF.

This clonotype was observed a handful of times. This chain uses TRBV11-2 with TRBJ2-1; 7 bases are shared with TRBD2. Germline V gives CDR1 SGHAT, CDR2 FQNNGV. J lost 0 bases, V lost 5 bases, and 13 bases had no gene match. This CDR3 spans 18 amino acids. CDR3 sequence: CASSPPVSGGSSYNEQFF. Here the CDR3 DNA reads TGTGCCAGCAGCCCCCCCGTTTCCGGGGGGAGCTCCTACAATGAGCAGTTCTTC.

The sample holds many counts of this clonotype. This chain links TRBV3-1 with TRBJ2-2; the D is unclear. This CDR3 has 13 residues. In germline, CDR1 is LGHDT, CDR2 YNNKEL (reference sequence). V gave up 2 bases and J gave up 5 bases, with 6 bases separating them. CDR3: CASSQRGTGELFF. Here the CDR3 DNA reads TGTGCCAGCAGCCAACGAGGAACCGGGGAGCTGTTTTTT. Using reference TRBV3-1 and TRBJ2-2 for the parts outside the CDR3, the full variable domain is DTAVSQTPKYLVTQMGNDKSIKCEQNLGHDTMYWYKQDSKKFLKIMFSYNNKELIINETVPNRFSPKSPDKAHLNLHINSLELGDSAVYFCASSQRGTGELFFGEGSRLTVL.

The chain couples TRBV24-1 to TRBJ2-3; D gene ambiguous. The germline V and J ends were trimmed by 2 bases and 5 bases, with 10 bases remaining between them. Per the germline V gene, CDR1 is KGHDR and CDR2 is SFDVKD. The CDR3 consists of 14 residues. For the CDR3, the DNA is TGTGCCACCAGTGATTCATGGACCGTAGATACGCAGTATTTT. It encodes CATSDSWTVDTQYF.

The genes are TRBV28 and TRBJ2-7; tentatively, D is TRBD1 (5 bases). The germline V gene encodes CDR1 MDHEN and CDR2 SYDVKM. V dropped 6 bases and J dropped 6 bases, with 12 bases sitting between them. The CDR3 loop spans 12 amino acids. The CDR3 bases are TGTGCCAGCAGGCCAGGGATCAGCGAGCAGTACTTC. It yields the protein CASRPGISEQYF.

This clonotype was recorded many times. This chain uses TRBV10-2 with TRBJ2-5, with 7 bases fitting TRBD2. CDR1 and CDR2 from the germline V gene are WSHSY and SAAADI. Germline trimming cut 8 bases from V and 2 bases from J; bases unmatched to any gene: 5. This CDR3 spans 13 amino acids. The CDR3 DNA is TGCGCCAGCCGTTTAGCGGGTCAAGAGACCCAGTACTTC. It specifies CASRLAGQETQYF.

This clonotype turned up a few times. The chain carries TRBV19 and TRBJ1-5; D call uncertain. Germline V CDR1 and CDR2: LNHDA, SQIVND (reference sequence). The V end lost 1 base, the J end lost 4 bases, and 5 bases lay between the germline ends. CDR3 length: 13 amino acids. The CDR3 sequence: CASSIAGNQPQHF. CDR3 in DNA: TGTGCCAGTAGTATAGCCGGGAATCAGCCCCAGCATTTT. The full variable domain, in which reference TRBV19 and TRBJ1-5 provide the parts outside the CDR3, is DGGITQSPKYLFRKEGQNVTLSCEQNLNHDAMYWYRQDPGQGLRLIYYSQIVNDFQKGDIAEGYSVSREKKESFPLTVTSAQKNPTAFYLCASSIAGNQPQHFGDGTRLSIL.

This clonotype was picked up many times. The chain combines TRBV18 with TRBJ2-7, with unresolved D. V shed 2 bases and J shed 2 bases, with 7 bases lying between them. The CDR3 length is 13 residues. Germline CDR1 is KGHSH and CDR2 is LQKENI. CDR3 in DNA: TGTGCCAGCTCACCAAAATCCCCCTACGAGCAGTACTTC. It is translated as CASSPKSPYEQYF.

The sample holds many counts of this clonotype. The chain combines TRBV7-2 with TRBJ1-4, with D possibly being TRBD1 (5 bases). The CDR3 extends over 17 amino acids. Per germline, CDR1 SGHTA and CDR2 FQGNSA. V dropped 3 bases and J dropped 0 bases, with 14 bases sitting between them. As DNA, the CDR3 is TGTGCCAGCAGCTTGAACCCGCGGGGGTCAACTAATGAAAAACTGTTTTTT. Protein: CASSLNPRGSTNEKLFF.

There are many counts of this clonotype. This chain links TRBV6-5 with TRBJ1-1, with D unresolved. V was pared by 5 bases and J by 1 base, with 8 bases between. CDR1 and CDR2 (germline): MNHEY, SVGAGI. The CDR3 has 13 amino acids. CDR3: CASSARPNTEAFF. As DNA, the CDR3 is TGTGCCAGCAGTGCCAGGCCGAACACTGAAGCTTTCTTT.